A few counts support the clone carrying this T cell receptor beta chain. Its antigen is not known. Germline V gene data show CDR1 as MNHNS and CDR2 as SASEGT. The CDR3 extends over 14 amino acids. J was trimmed by 7 bases and V by 6 bases; bases with no gene match: 7. The data were obtained in a study of CD8 T cells in ankylosing spondylitis. Study conclusions and caveats: Made up of eight highly homologous variants, a TCR beta motif appeared characteristic of ankylosing spondylitis blood.

TCRdb independently ran MiXCR on the 5' RACE reads; one entry per CDR3 protein. The data hold about 800,000 distinct CDR3 sequences, with 12% observed a single time. The TCR comes from a male donor with ankylosing spondylitis. The sequenced material came from blood, either unsorted or a sorted T cell fraction (not recorded which). The gene calls are TRBV6-1 and TRBJ2-1, with TRBD1 identical over 9 bases. The CDR3 DNA reads TGTGCCAGCAGCTCCCGGACAGGGGCGAATGAGCAGTTCTTC. It specifies CASSSRTGANEQFF.